The 12 T cell receptor beta chains listed next were all sequenced from one sample in a study of blood T cell repertoires in COVID-19. Using immunoSEQ multiplex PCR, the repertoire was profiled, and TCRdb retains in-frame clones only, with some absent. In the table there are about 200,000 clones, 84% of which are singletons. The sample taken for sequencing was peripheral blood. All receptors come from a woman aged 45-65 years with active or convalescent COVID-19.

The rearrangement joins TRBV5-6 to TRBJ2-3; 12 bases match TRBD2. Germline values: CDR1 SGHDT, CDR2 YYEEEE. CDR3 length: 15 residues. The ends lost 3 bases at V and 6 bases at J; junction bases unmatched: 5. The CDR3 DNA follows: TGTGCCAGCAGCTCCCTAGCGGGGGGGCGTGATACGCAGTATTTT. Its protein product is CASSSLAGGRDTQYF.

The chain employs TRBV7-2 and TRBJ2-5; TRBD2 aligns across 11 bases. With V trimmed by 3 bases and J by 2 bases, 5 bases remained unmatched. The germline V gene has CDR1 SGHTA and CDR2 FQGNSA. The CDR3 is made up of 16 amino acids. The CDR3 is CASSFYLAGGQETQYF. In nucleotides, the CDR3 is TGTGCCAGCAGCTTCTACCTAGCGGGGGGTCAAGAGACCCAGTACTTC.

V and J are TRBV19 and TRBJ2-3; 7 positions agree with TRBD1. This CDR3 is 12 amino acids long. V dropped 6 bases and J dropped 4; count of bases not matched to a gene: 1. Germline values: CDR1 LNHDA, CDR2 SQIVND (reference sequence). The DNA of the CDR3 is TGTGCCAGTAGCGGACAGGCAGATACGCAGTATTTT. It specifies CASSGQADTQYF.

The chain uses TRBV7-9 and TRBJ2-3; 10 nucleotides agree with TRBD2. This CDR3 region has 17 residues. Germline CDR1 reads SEHNR; CDR2 reads FQNEAQ (reference sequence). V dropped 3 bases and J dropped 4; count of bases not matched to a gene: 10. The CDR3 DNA follows: TGTGCCAGCAGCTTCCCTAGCGGGAGTTTTAATCCAGATACGCAGTATTTT. This sequence encodes CASSFPSGSFNPDTQYF.

The rearrangement joins TRBV2 to TRBJ1-4; D unresolved. Germline V gives CDR1 SNHLY, CDR2 FYNNEI. The CDR3 is made up of 17 amino acids. V lost 2 bases to trimming and J lost 9 bases, with 22 bases between them. In DNA, the CDR3 is TGTGCCAGCAGTGAATCCGGGATGTCAGCTACTCGGAAAAAACTGTTTTTT. It is translated as CASSESGMSATRKKLFF.

This chain uses TRBV7-9 with TRBJ1-2, with no clear D. CDR3 length: 13 amino acids. Trimming cost V 7 bases and J 2 bases, with 11 bases left between them. Germline V lookup: CDR1 SEHNR, CDR2 FQNEAQ (reference sequence). The CDR3 DNA reads TGTGCCAGCACCGAAGGACTGAACTATGGCTACACCTTC. This gives the protein CASTEGLNYGYTF.

The chain carries TRBV19 and TRBJ1-1; D uncertain. The CDR3 length is 13 residues. V dropped 4 bases and J dropped 4 bases, with 10 bases sitting between them. Germline assignment: CDR1 LNHDA and CDR2 SQIVND (reference sequence). CDR3 nucleotide sequence: TGTGCCAGTAGTAATCTTCTCGTCACTGAAGCTTTCTTT. Translation gives CASSNLLVTEAFF.

The gene calls are TRBV7-3 and TRBJ2-6; no firm D call. CDR1 SGHTA and CDR2 FQGTGA come from the germline V gene. V lost 3 bases and J 0 bases, leaving 6 bases between the germline ends. The CDR3 extends over 15 amino acids. The CDR3 is CASSFTASGANVLTF. DNA for the CDR3: TGTGCCAGCAGCTTTACAGCCTCTGGGGCCAACGTCCTGACTTTC.

This clone was seen only a few times. The chain links TRBV27 to TRBJ1-6; tentatively, D is TRBD1 (6 bases). V dropped 6 bases and J dropped 8 bases, with 17 bases sitting between them. Germline V lookup: CDR1 MNHEY, CDR2 SMNVEV (reference sequence). The CDR3 contains 15 residues. CDR3 DNA: TGTGCCAGCAGCCTACTCGGACAGACCTATTCACCCCTCCACTTT. Residues: CASSLLGQTYSPLHF.

This chain uses TRBV28 with TRBJ1-3, with TRBD1 matching 7 bases. This CDR3 is built from 17 residues. V lost 5 bases, J lost 0 bases, and 10 bases stayed unmatched. Looked up from germline, CDR1 is MDHEN and CDR2 is SYDVKM. DNA for the CDR3: TGTGCCAGCAGTCCCCTCGGCCAGGGGGGCTCTGGAAACACCATATATTTT. Translating it yields CASSPLGQGGSGNTIYF. Supplemented by reference TRBV28 and TRBJ1-3, the full variable domain reads DVKVTQSSRYLVKRTGEKVFLECVQDMDHENMFWYRQDPGLGLRLIYFSYDVKMKEKGDIPEGYSVSREKKERFSLILESASTNQTSMYLCASSPLGQGGSGNTIYFGEGSWLTVV.

V is TRBV5-5 and J is TRBJ2-7; 7 bases fit TRBD2. CDR1 SGHKS and CDR2 YYEKEE come from the germline V gene (reference sequence). CDR3 length: 13 amino acids. The trim removed 2 bases at V and 6 bases at J, leaving 5 bases unmatched. CDR3 amino acids: CASSFAGDSEQYF. The CDR3 coding sequence is TGTGCCAGCAGCTTCGCGGGAGACAGCGAGCAGTACTTC.

The chain couples TRBV7-6 to TRBJ1-2, with 9 bases fitting TRBD1. The CDR3 is 15 residues long. Germline V lookup: CDR1 SGHVS, CDR2 FNYEAQ. The J segment lost 4 bases and the V segment lost 1 base, leaving 4 bases of the junction unmatched. CDR3 in DNA: TGTGCCAGCAGCTTAGGAACGGACAGGGGCTATGGCTACACCTTC. This translates into CASSLGTDRGYGYTF.